This section outlines one T cell receptor (beta chain) sequence together with its context. No cognate antigen has been identified for it. Nothing much larger sits one base from this clone, and base qualities are not available. Separate from the approximately 670-subject first cohort, the validation cohort of 90 to 150 subjects was the group to which the donors belonged. Trimming costs V 4 bases and J 5 bases, and their ends lie 11 bases apart. Looking up the germline V gene (reference sequence) yields CDR1 LNHDA and CDR2 SQIVND. The CDR3 sequence holds 13 residues, the cysteine and phenylalanine included. Of all the DNA, just the CDR3 is kept, 39 bases in frame from base 1. The library relied on the immunoSEQ multiplex PCR assay. In the authors' own workflow: A statistical classification framework was built for diagnosing cytomegalovirus status from the catalog of TCR beta chain sequences. What TCRdb holds here is the immuneACCESS table cut down to in-frame rearrangements. Part of the clones is not present; checked against another copy, under half of the missing clones reflect an unresolved V gene, and the others are unexplained. From that table come the V and J calls and clone size; the DNA was used to work out D and trimming. The sample data list approximately 200,000 clones, and 85% to 90% of these were observed just once. Together, the top ten hold around 3% of the sample.

The record originates from a study of cytomegalovirus exposure and HLA in healthy donors (dated by TCRdb to the late 2010s). Some background on the complete study: A later analysis indicated that the 120 or so validation repertoires were generated on the platform also employed for the 700 or so repertoires of the first cohort. The study aimed to test whether signatures of past pathogen exposure could be identified by cataloging public T cell receptors. In addition to the first cohort of 666 subjects, a separate validation cohort of approximately 120 different subjects was used. High-throughput TCR immunosequencing, statistical association of individual TCRs with disease status, and machine learning were combined to predict cytomegalovirus infection status. Broader findings and caveats from the paper: A later analysis found that TCRs clustered in the first cohort also tended to co-occur in the roughly 120 validation repertoires, with 94% of cluster scores above 0. A total of about 150 TCR beta chains were listed by the study as associated with cytomegalovirus. The validation cohort had no HLA typing available for a later analysis, so co-occurrence within that cohort was assessed over all 120 or so repertoires. Three of the identified cytomegalovirus-associated TCR beta chains were confirmed in vitro to be specific for cytomegalovirus antigens. The authors suggested that the approach could potentially be extended to other disease states and immunological phenotypes. Cytomegalovirus status was reported to be diagnosed by the classifier with high specificity and sensitivity in both the original and validation cohorts. Across donors, most TCR sequences were observed very rarely, whereas some public TCRs were present in many individuals.

Sequenced material: PBMCs. This receptor was identified in a woman younger than 35 in good health and CMV-seronegative. The sequence is built from TRBV19 and TRBJ1-1; the D gene is possibly TRBD1, with 5 bases matching. The CDR3 region reads CASSSTGVTEAFF. The sequenced DNA is TGTGCCAGTAGTAGCACAGGCGTTACTGAAGCTTTCTTT.